Sequencing of this T cell receptor (beta chain) was carried out in a study of vaccination and CD4 T cells after COVID-19. With regard to this clonotype: Antigen specificity is unknown.

The treatment denotes: roughly 11-day PBMC culture with coronavirus spike peptide pools or control peptides (ViraFEST assay). ViraFEST used peptide pools to expand antigen-specific T cells before TCR sequencing. CD4+ T cells that had been cultured provided DNA sequenced with the Oncomine TCR Beta short-read assay. One entry per CDR3 protein, called by TCRdb with MiXCR from the PCR reads. This table has under 15,000 distinct CDR3 sequences, over 25% appearing once. Sequences were obtained from cultured CD4+ T cells from blood. The TCR comes from a human donor with COVID-19.

The CDR3 nucleotides read TGTGCCAGCAGCCCCAGGGGTCCTGGAAACACCATATATTTT. Amino acids: CASSPRGPGNTIYF. The chain employs TRBV11-1 and TRBJ1-3; D may be TRBD1 (6 bases). The CDR3 has 14 residues. Germline CDR1 is SGHAT and CDR2 is FQDESV (reference sequence). V was shortened by 5 bases and J by 2 bases, with 10 bases between the two germline ends.